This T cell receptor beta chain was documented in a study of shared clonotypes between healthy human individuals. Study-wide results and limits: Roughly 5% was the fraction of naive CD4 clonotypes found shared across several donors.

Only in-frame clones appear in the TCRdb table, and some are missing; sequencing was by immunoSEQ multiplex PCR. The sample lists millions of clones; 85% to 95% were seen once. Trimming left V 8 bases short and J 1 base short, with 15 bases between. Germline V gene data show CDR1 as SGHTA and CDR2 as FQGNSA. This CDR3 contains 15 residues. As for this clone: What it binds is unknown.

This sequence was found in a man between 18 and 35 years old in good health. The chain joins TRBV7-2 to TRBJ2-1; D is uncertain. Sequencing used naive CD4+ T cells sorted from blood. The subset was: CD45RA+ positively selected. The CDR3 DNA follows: TGTGCCAGCCGCGGCCCCCCTGGGTCCTACAATGAGCAGTTCTTC. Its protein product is CASRGPPGSYNEQFF. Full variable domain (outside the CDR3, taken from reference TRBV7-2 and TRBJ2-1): GAGVSQSPSNKVTEKGKDVELRCDPISGHTALYWYRQSLGQGLEFLIYFQGNSAPDKSGLPSDRFSAERTGGSVSTLTIQRTQQEDSAVYLCASRGPPGSYNEQFFGPGTRLTVL.